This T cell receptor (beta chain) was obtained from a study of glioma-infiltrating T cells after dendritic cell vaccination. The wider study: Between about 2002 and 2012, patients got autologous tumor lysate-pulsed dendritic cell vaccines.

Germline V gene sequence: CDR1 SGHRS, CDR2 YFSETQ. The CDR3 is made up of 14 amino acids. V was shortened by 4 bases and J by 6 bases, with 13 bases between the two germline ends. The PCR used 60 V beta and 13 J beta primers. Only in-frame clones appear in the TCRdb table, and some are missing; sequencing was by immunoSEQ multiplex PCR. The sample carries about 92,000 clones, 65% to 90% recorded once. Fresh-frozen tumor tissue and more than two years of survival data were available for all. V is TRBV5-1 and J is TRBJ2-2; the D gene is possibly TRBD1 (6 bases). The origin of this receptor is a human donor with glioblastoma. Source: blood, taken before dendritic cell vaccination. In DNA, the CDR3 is TGCGCCAGCAGCCAAGGGGGAAAGGCCGGGGAGCTGTTTTTT. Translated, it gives CASSQGGKAGELFF. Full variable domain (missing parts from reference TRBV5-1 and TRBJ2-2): KAGVTQTPRYLIKTRGQQVTLSCSPISGHRSVSWYQQTPGQGLQFLFEYFSETQRNKGNFPGRFSGRQFSNSRSEMNVSTLELGDSALYLCASSQGGKAGELFFGEGSRLTVL.